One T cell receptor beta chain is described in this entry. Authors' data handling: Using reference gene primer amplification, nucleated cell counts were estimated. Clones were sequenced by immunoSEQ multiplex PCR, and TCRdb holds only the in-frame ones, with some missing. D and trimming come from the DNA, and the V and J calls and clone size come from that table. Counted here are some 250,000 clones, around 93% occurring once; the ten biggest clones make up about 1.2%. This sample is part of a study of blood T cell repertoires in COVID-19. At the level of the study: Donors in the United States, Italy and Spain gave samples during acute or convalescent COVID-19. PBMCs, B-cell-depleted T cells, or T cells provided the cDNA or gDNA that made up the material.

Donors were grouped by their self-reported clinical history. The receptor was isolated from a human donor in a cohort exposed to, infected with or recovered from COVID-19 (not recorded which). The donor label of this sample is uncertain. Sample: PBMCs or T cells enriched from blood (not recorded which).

CDR3 loop: CASSISGFSYEQYF. The CDR3 bases are TGTGCCAGTAGTATCTCGGGGTTCTCCTACGAGCAGTACTTC. J is TRBJ2-7 and V is TRBV19; D might be TRBD2 (5 bases). This CDR3 has 14 residues. V lost 3 bases and J lost 0, with 9 bases in between. Looked up from germline, CDR1 is LNHDA and CDR2 is SQIVND (reference sequence).